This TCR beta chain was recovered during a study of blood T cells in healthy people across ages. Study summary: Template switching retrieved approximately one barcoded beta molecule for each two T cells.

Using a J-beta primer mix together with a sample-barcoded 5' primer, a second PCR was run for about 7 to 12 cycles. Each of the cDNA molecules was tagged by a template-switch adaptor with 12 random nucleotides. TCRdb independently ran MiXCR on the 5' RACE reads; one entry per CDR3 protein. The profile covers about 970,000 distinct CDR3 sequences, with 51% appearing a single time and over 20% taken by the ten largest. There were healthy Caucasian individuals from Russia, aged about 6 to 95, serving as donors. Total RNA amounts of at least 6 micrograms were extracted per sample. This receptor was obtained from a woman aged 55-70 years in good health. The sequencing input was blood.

The CDR3 nucleotides read TGTGCCTGGACCCCCGGGGGGCATGTCTATGGCTACACCTTC. Amino acids: CAWTPGGHVYGYTF. The V and J genes are TRBV30 and TRBJ1-2, with D possibly TRBD1 on 6 matching bases. V dropped 4 bases and J dropped 4 bases, with 16 bases sitting between them. Germline V lookup: CDR1 GTSNPN, CDR2 SVGIG (reference sequence). CDR3 length: 14 residues.